This TCR beta chain came from a study of siplizumab effects on memory and regulatory T cells. Measured with immunoSEQ multiplex PCR; TCRdb has only the in-frame clones, and not every one. Of roughly 68,000 clones listed, 75% to 90% were seen once; the top ten hold roughly 3.8%. The receptor comes from a human donor in good health. Material: memory CD4+ T cells sorted from blood.

CDR3 amino acids: CATRSPRLAAYNEQFF. The CDR3 coding sequence is TGTGCCACCCGATCCCCAAGACTAGCAGCTTACAATGAGCAGTTCTTC. The chain is built from TRBV19 and TRBJ2-1; 7 positions match TRBD2. The germline gives CDR1 LNHDA, CDR2 SQIVND (reference sequence). The CDR3 spans 16 residues. V lost 10 bases to trimming and J lost 4 bases; unmatched junction nucleotides: 16.